The source of this T cell receptor (beta chain) is a study of blood T cell repertoires in COVID-19 (TCRdb year 2020). With respect to the entire study: Samples from collaborators originated in the United States, Italy and Spain and spanned both the acute and convalescent phases of COVID-19. The material from the prospective study consisted of cDNA or gDNA derived from T cells, B-cell-depleted T cells, or PBMCs. The dataset comprised deeply sampled blood TCRbeta repertoires from subjects exposed to, actively infected with, or recovered from COVID-19. The repertoires were released in a freely available public database meant as a resource for research on the immune response to SARS-CoV-2. Samples came from the ongoing ImmuneRACE study (first 160 participants) plus 1,254 subjects from 6 global collaborators. A de-identified subject ID, COVID-19 status, age in years and sex were almost always included in the sample metadata. Where HLA class I and class II types were available, the types were taken from metadata supplied by the sample provider, not from assay-based typing. Points the paper makes about the study in general: The amount of clinical and demographic metadata varied by source and participant and was provided uncurated.

TCRbeta CDR3 regions were amplified from genomic DNA by means of the immunoSEQ Assay, a bias-controlled multiplex PCR. Per the original workflow: The number of nucleated cells in each sample was estimated from the amplification of reference gene primers within the assay. To quantify the absolute abundance of each unique TCRbeta CDR3 rearrangement, sequence reads were collapsed and filtered. For each sample, productive Simpson clonality was calculated by taking the square root of Simpson's diversity index across productive rearrangements. In TCRdb, the immuneACCESS table is reduced to in-frame sequences with V and J assigned. These tables do not hold every clone; where another copy was compared, an unresolved V gene accounts for under half, and the others remain unexplained. The V and J calls and clone size were taken over from that table, and D and trimming were inferred from the DNA. For this sample there are 55,000 to 80,000 clones; around 87% appear just once. The ten largest clones represent around 2.5% of the sample.

To note about this clone: There is no known antigen for this receptor. Per-base quality was not reported, and no clone a single base away is much larger than it.

Each collaborating institution followed its own protocols to collect whole blood in K2EDTA tubes. For TCRbeta analysis, collaborator samples were shipped as frozen whole blood, as isolated PBMCs, or as DNA extracted from either sample type. CDR1 WSHSY and CDR2 SAAADI are derived from the germline V gene. The germline ends are 13 bases apart after V is trimmed by 3 bases and J by 2 bases. The CDR3 contains 16 residues, cysteine and phenylalanine counted. Only the CDR3 DNA is retained, 48 bases long and in frame from the first base. This TCR derives from a man between 45 and 60 years old with acute or convalescent COVID-19. Sequencing was done on a sample of peripheral blood. The chain is assembled from TRBV10-2 and TRBJ2-2; TRBD2 is perhaps the D gene, given 6 matching bases. At the DNA level, the sequence is TGCGCCAGCAGTGATCCCGCGGGGATAAACACCGGGGAGCTGTTTTTT. The encoded protein is CASSDPAGINTGELFF.